One sample yielded the 5 T cell receptor beta chains listed below, sequenced in a study of blood T cell repertoires in COVID-19. Profiling relied on immunoSEQ multiplex PCR, and the TCRdb table lists in-frame clones only, not all of them. This table has around 50,000 clones, around four fifths appearing once. What was sequenced was peripheral blood. All receptors derive from a human donor in a cohort sampled during active COVID-19.

A few counts support this clone. This chain joins TRBV24-1 and TRBJ1-4, with 8 nucleotides matching TRBD1. CDR1 KGHDR and CDR2 SFDVKD come from the germline V gene. J gave up 3 bases and V 3 bases, and 5 bases lay outside the gene matches. The CDR3 has 16 residues. CDR3 bases: TGTGCCACCAGTGATCCGCAACAGGGGGCTAATGAAAAACTGTTTTTT. It translates to CATSDPQQGANEKLFF.

This clone came up many times. CDR3 nucleotides: TGTGCCAGCAGCTTAGCCGCGGGGGGCGGGGGGAATTCACCCCTCCACTTT. Translation: CASSLAAGGGGNSPLHF. The chain carries TRBV7-8 and TRBJ1-6; D is perhaps TRBD1 (6 bases). Germline V gives CDR1 SGHVS, CDR2 FQNEAQ. With 0 bases removed from V and 7 bases from J, the gap between germline ends came to 16 bases. The CDR3 covers 17 residues.

The chain recombines TRBV7-2 with TRBJ2-1; TRBD1 matches 8 bases. CDR1 is SGHTA, CDR2 FQGNSA, per germline. The CDR3 length is 13 residues. The junction had 2 bases not matched to a gene; V was cut back by 4 bases and J by 6 bases. The chain's CDR3 is CASSSDRGNEQFF. The CDR3 DNA reads TGTGCCAGCAGCTCCGACAGGGGCAATGAGCAGTTCTTC. Drawing the rest from reference TRBV7-2 and TRBJ2-1, the complete variable domain is GAGVSQSPSNKVTEKGKDVELRCDPISGHTALYWYRQSLGQGLEFLIYFQGNSAPDKSGLPSDRFSAERTGGSVSTLTIQRTQQEDSAVYLCASSSDRGNEQFFGPGTRLTVL.

CDR3 bases: TGTGCCAGCAGTGACGACAGGAACACTGAAGCTTTCTTT. Translated: CASSDDRNTEAFF. The chain carries TRBV25-1 and TRBJ1-1, with D tentatively TRBD1 (5 bases). CDR3 length: 13 residues. Germline-derived CDR1 and CDR2 are MGHDK and SYGVNS. V was cut by 3 bases and J by 1 base, with 6 bases left in between. Supplemented by reference TRBV25-1 and TRBJ1-1, the full variable domain reads EADIYQTPRYLVIGTGKKITLECSQTMGHDKMYWYQQDPGMELHLIHYSYGVNSTEKGDLSSESTVSRIRTEHFPLTLESARPSHTSQYLCASSDDRNTEAFFGQGTRLTVV.

The chain combines TRBV27 with TRBJ1-2; D may be TRBD1 (5 bases). Germline V lookup: CDR1 MNHEY, CDR2 SMNVEV (reference sequence). The ends were cut back, 7 bases at V and 0 bases at J, with 18 bases in the middle. This CDR3 is 16 amino acids long. This chain's CDR3 is CASKPGGTLANYGYTF. In DNA form, the CDR3 reads TGTGCCAGCAAGCCGGGGGGTACCTTAGCTAACTATGGCTACACCTTC.